A single T cell receptor beta chain is shown here with its context. What it binds is not known. After stimulus-free culture, autoproliferating CFSE-dim and non-proliferating CFSE-high T cells were sequenced separately. Cultures began with roughly 49 million CFSE-labeled PBMCs, unstimulated for about 7 days, with replicate wells pooled. PBMCs were labeled with approximately 0.53 uM CFSE and cultured without exogenous stimuli. This sample is part of a study of memory B cells and T cells in multiple sclerosis. Broader study findings: Compartments had unequal clone-set sizes, affecting shared clonotype counts.

Deletions cut 4 bases from V and 5 bases from J, with 14 bases between. Looked up from germline, CDR1 is SEHNR and CDR2 is FQNEAQ (reference sequence). The CDR3 totals 15 residues. Sequencing used immunoSEQ multiplex PCR; TCRdb keeps in-frame clones, though not all of them. Here the sample spans approximately 32,000 clones, around 86% being singletons. The chain is built from TRBV7-9 and TRBJ1-4, with D possibly matching TRBD1 (5 bases). Material: PBMCs from blood kept in culture. The TCR sequence derives from a human donor with multiple sclerosis. The CDR3 region is CASSSEGDRNEKLFF. CDR3 coding DNA: TGTGCCAGCAGCTCCGAAGGGGACCGAAATGAAAAACTGTTTTTT.